The rows below give T cell receptor beta chains drawn from one sample of a study of T cells after yellow fever vaccination. TCRdb processed the 5' RACE reads anew with MiXCR; each CDR3 protein has one entry. This table holds fewer than 100,000 distinct CDR3 sequences, around 9.8% found once. Here the sequenced sample was CD8+ T cells not binding an NS4B(214-222) dextramer, sorted from PBMCs, taken approximately 16 days after the first yellow fever vaccination. These receptor sequences come from a man aged 18-30 years who received the YFV17D yellow fever vaccine. The CDR3 runs from the conserved cysteine through the conserved F or W. Fields, in order: D gene, V gene, J gene, CDR3 length, clone size, CDR3 DNA, CDR3 protein. D genes are given only for firm matches. Some rows mark clone size as missing; the rest say once, few, many or name a class of expanded clone.

D gene: TRBD2; V gene: TRBV4-1; J gene: TRBJ2-3; CDR3 length: 16; clone size: few; CDR3 DNA: TGCGCCAGCAGCCAAGGGACTAGCGGGGGCACAGATACGCAGTATTTT; CDR3 protein: CASSQGTSGGTDTQYF
D gene: .; V gene: TRBV27; J gene: TRBJ2-6; CDR3 length: 14; clone size: few; CDR3 DNA: TGTGCCAGCAGTTTATTTTCCGGGGCCAACGTCCTGACTTTC; CDR3 protein: CASSLFSGANVLTF
D gene: .; V gene: TRBV12-3/TRBV12-4; J gene: TRBJ2-3; CDR3 length: 15; clone size: many; CDR3 DNA: TGTGCCAGCACCTCCGATGAGGGGCCCACAGATACGCAGTATTTT; CDR3 protein: CASTSDEGPTDTQYF
D gene: .; V gene: TRBV20-1; J gene: TRBJ1-5; CDR3 length: 15; clone size: many; CDR3 DNA: TGCAGTGCTAGAGATAAAGGGTATAGCAATCAGCCCCAGCATTTT; CDR3 protein: CSARDKGYSNQPQHF
D gene: .; V gene: TRBV27; J gene: TRBJ2-1; CDR3 length: 14; clone size: .; CDR3 DNA: TGTGCCAGCAGGTCCGGGACACACTACAATGAGCAGTTCTTC; CDR3 protein: CASRSGTHYNEQFF
D gene: .; V gene: TRBV6-1; J gene: TRBJ2-5; CDR3 length: 15; clone size: .; CDR3 DNA: TGTGCCAGCAGCCGGGCCACGGAGGTGAGGGAGACCCAGTACTTC; CDR3 protein: CASSRATEVRETQYF
D gene: TRBD2; V gene: TRBV4-2; J gene: TRBJ2-3; CDR3 length: 16; clone size: .; CDR3 DNA: TGTGCCAGCAGCCAAGATTTCGCGGGGGGCACAGATACGCAGTATTTT; CDR3 protein: CASSQDFAGGTDTQYF
D gene: TRBD1; V gene: TRBV4-1; J gene: TRBJ2-3; CDR3 length: 15; clone size: many; CDR3 DNA: TGCGCCAGCGACCCGGGGACAGGGGTCACAGATACGCAGTATTTT; CDR3 protein: CASDPGTGVTDTQYF
D gene: TRBD2; V gene: TRBV3-1; J gene: TRBJ2-1; CDR3 length: 18; clone size: few; CDR3 DNA: TGTGCCAGCAGCCAAGATTGGATAGCGGGGGCGTCCTACAATGAGCAGTTCTTC; CDR3 protein: CASSQDWIAGASYNEQFF
D gene: .; V gene: TRBV10-3; J gene: TRBJ2-7; CDR3 length: 14; clone size: many; CDR3 DNA: TGTGCCATCAGTGAGGGGGGCGGGGGCTACGAGCAGTACTTC; CDR3 protein: CAISEGGGGYEQYF
D gene: .; V gene: TRBV5-1; J gene: TRBJ2-7; CDR3 length: 16; clone size: .; CDR3 DNA: TGCGCCAGCAGCTTGCCGGGGGACCGGGACTCTGGCGAGCAGTACTTC; CDR3 protein: CASSLPGDRDSGEQYF
D gene: .; V gene: TRBV7-6; J gene: TRBJ2-2; CDR3 length: 16; clone size: many; CDR3 DNA: TGTGCCAGCAGCTTAAATCGGCGACCGAACACCGGGGAGCTGTTTTTT; CDR3 protein: CASSLNRRPNTGELFF
D gene: .; V gene: TRBV6-5; J gene: TRBJ2-2; CDR3 length: 18; clone size: many; CDR3 DNA: TGTGCCAGCAGTTACTCGGGCAGCCTTTATAGGGACACCGGGGAGCTGTTTTTT; CDR3 protein: CASSYSGSLYRDTGELFF
D gene: .; V gene: TRBV12-3/TRBV12-4; J gene: TRBJ2-7; CDR3 length: 13; clone size: .; CDR3 DNA: TGTGCCAGCAGTCTAGGGTCCTTGGGCGAGCAGTACTTC; CDR3 protein: CASSLGSLGEQYF
D gene: TRBD1; V gene: TRBV15; J gene: TRBJ2-1; CDR3 length: 15; clone size: many; CDR3 DNA: TGTGCCACCAGCAGAGAGGGACAGGGCGGTGGTGGGCAGTTCTTC; CDR3 protein: CATSREGQGGGGQFF
D gene: .; V gene: TRBV18; J gene: TRBJ2-2; CDR3 length: 14; clone size: few; CDR3 DNA: TGTGCCAGCTCACCTTCGTTGGGGGCCGGGGAGCTGTTTTTT; CDR3 protein: CASSPSLGAGELFF
D gene: TRBD1; V gene: TRBV27; J gene: TRBJ1-2; CDR3 length: 14; clone size: once; CDR3 DNA: TGTGCCAGCAGGACCACGGGACAGGGAAATGGCTACACCTTC; CDR3 protein: CASRTTGQGNGYTF
D gene: .; V gene: TRBV6-1; J gene: TRBJ2-5; CDR3 length: 13; clone size: few; CDR3 DNA: TGTGCCAGCAGTCCGGGCCCTCGGGAGACCCAGTACTTC; CDR3 protein: CASSPGPRETQYF
D gene: .; V gene: TRBV6-5; J gene: TRBJ2-1; CDR3 length: 11; clone size: few; CDR3 DNA: TGTGCCAGCAGTTATGGCGGGGAATCGACCTTC; CDR3 protein: CASSYGGESTF
D gene: .; V gene: TRBV12-3/TRBV12-4; J gene: TRBJ2-5; CDR3 length: 13; clone size: .; CDR3 DNA: TGTGCCAGCAGTTTCAGGCTCCAAGAGACCCAGTACTTC; CDR3 protein: CASSFRLQETQYF
D gene: TRBD2; V gene: TRBV9; J gene: TRBJ2-5; CDR3 length: 13; clone size: .; CDR3 DNA: TGTGCCAGCAGCGTAGAGGGGACTACTGAGCAGTACTTC; CDR3 protein: CASSVEGTTEQYF
D gene: .; V gene: TRBV4-3; J gene: TRBJ2-5; CDR3 length: 15; clone size: few; CDR3 DNA: TGCGCCAGCAGCCAAGATCTGTACGGGATGGAGACCCAGTACTTC; CDR3 protein: CASSQDLYGMETQYF
D gene: .; V gene: TRBV5-1; J gene: TRBJ2-3; CDR3 length: 16; clone size: few; CDR3 DNA: TGCGCCAGCAGTCCCCGAGTTGATACTAGCACAGATACGCAGTATTTT; CDR3 protein: CASSPRVDTSTDTQYF
D gene: .; V gene: TRBV29-1; J gene: TRBJ1-5; CDR3 length: 13; clone size: many; CDR3 DNA: TGCAGCGCCACGGGCGGTAGCAATCAGCCCCAGCATTTT; CDR3 protein: CSATGGSNQPQHF
D gene: .; V gene: TRBV11-2; J gene: TRBJ1-6; CDR3 length: 13; clone size: .; CDR3 DNA: TGTGCCAGCAGCTTAGTAGCAAATTCACCCCTCCACTTT; CDR3 protein: CASSLVANSPLHF
D gene: .; V gene: TRBV4-1; J gene: TRBJ1-1; CDR3 length: 15; clone size: .; CDR3 DNA: TGCGCCAGCAGCCAAGATAGGCAGGGGAACACTGAAGCTTTCTTT; CDR3 protein: CASSQDRQGNTEAFF
D gene: .; V gene: TRBV28; J gene: TRBJ2-1; CDR3 length: 15; clone size: few; CDR3 DNA: TGTGCCAGCAGTCCCCCGGCGGGATGGTACAATGAGCAGTTCTTC; CDR3 protein: CASSPPAGWYNEQFF
D gene: .; V gene: TRBV18; J gene: TRBJ2-3; CDR3 length: 15; clone size: few; CDR3 DNA: TGTGCCAGCTCACGCACGGGCACTAGCACAGATACGCAGTATTTT; CDR3 protein: CASSRTGTSTDTQYF
D gene: .; V gene: TRBV2; J gene: TRBJ2-1; CDR3 length: 14; clone size: many; CDR3 DNA: TGTGCCAGCAAAGACTCAGGAGGCAACAATGAGCAGTTCTTC; CDR3 protein: CASKDSGGNNEQFF
D gene: .; V gene: TRBV5-4; J gene: TRBJ2-2; CDR3 length: 13; clone size: few; CDR3 DNA: TGTGCCAGCAGCTCAGACAACACCGGGGAGCTGTTTTTT; CDR3 protein: CASSSDNTGELFF
D gene: .; V gene: TRBV27; J gene: TRBJ1-2; CDR3 length: 15; clone size: few; CDR3 DNA: TGTGCCAGCAGTCCCGGGGCCGGGGCTAACTATGGCTACACCTTC; CDR3 protein: CASSPGAGANYGYTF
D gene: .; V gene: TRBV30; J gene: TRBJ2-2; CDR3 length: 14; clone size: few; CDR3 DNA: TGTGCCTGGAGTGTAATAATTGGGGCCGGGGAGCTGTTTTTT; CDR3 protein: CAWSVIIGAGELFF